This T cell receptor (beta chain) was documented in a study of blood T cell repertoires in COVID-19. As originally analysed: From reference gene primer amplification, estimates of nucleated cell counts were derived. The protocol was immunoSEQ multiplex PCR, while the TCRdb copy is restricted to in-frame clones and leaves out a portion. The V and J calls and clone size are taken from that table; D and trimming were inferred from the DNA. The sample contains approximately 170,000 clones, under 90% of which appear only once. CDR1 and CDR2 (germline): MNHEY, SVGAGI. The length of the CDR3 is 15 residues. J gave up 8 bases and V 4 bases, and 13 bases lay outside the gene matches.

The chain has TRBV6-5 and TRBJ1-2, with TRBD1 identical over 7 bases. Sequencing input: PBMCs or T cells enriched from blood (not recorded which). The source of this sequence is a woman aged 50 to 65 who had recovered from COVID-19. The CDR3 DNA reads TGTGCCAGCAGTTCGGACCGGACAGGCCGTAGAGGCTACACCTTC. Translation gives CASSSDRTGRRGYTF.